This TCR beta chain was recovered during a study of breast tumors, draining lymph nodes, adjacent tissues. Breast cancer patients provided tissue from their axillary draining lymph nodes. The CDR3 has 14 amino acids. The V end lost 0 bases, the J end lost 3 bases, and 11 bases lay between the germline ends. Germline CDR1 reads DFQATT; CDR2 reads SNEGSKA (reference sequence). One entry per CDR3 protein, called by TCRdb with MiXCR from the multiplex PCR reads. The sample shows 160,000 or so distinct CDR3 sequences, approximately 33% of them seen only once. Notes on this clonotype: The antigen remains unidentified.

General study findings and limits: Tumor and nontumor repertoires were significantly more similar in luminal-like than in basal-like breast cancer. That most tumor T cells come from lymph nodes remained unproven. Compared with lymph nodes, tumors were less diverse; compared with nontumor tissue, more. Findings are consistent with lymph node origin and intratumoral expansion of most tumor T cells.

The specimen was axillary lymph node tissue. The chain has TRBV20-1 and TRBJ2-5, with D maybe TRBD2 (6 bases). This TCR came from a female donor with breast cancer. Some clones in this sample may be carry-over from other donors' samples. CDR3 region: CSARDPEREETQYF. CDR3 in DNA: TGCAGTGCTAGAGATCCGGAGCGGGAAGAGACCCAGTACTTC.